The T cell receptor (beta chain) under discussion was sequenced for a study of cytomegalovirus exposure and HLA in healthy donors. PCR amplification relied on 60 Vbeta primers (plus 13 Jbeta primers). Profiled with immunoSEQ multiplex PCR; TCRdb holds only in-frame clones, not every one. This table has about 130,000 clones, about three quarters appearing once. In the case of this clone: Its specificity is unknown.

The germline V gene has CDR1 MNHNS and CDR2 SASEGT. V lost 2 bases and J lost 5, with 19 bases in between. This CDR3 has 16 residues. Study-wide points: Sequencing likely caused a cluster of highly shared sequence variants. TCR beta V- and J-gene trimming was later associated with a missense DCLRE1C variant.

The rearrangement uses TRBV6-1 and TRBJ2-7; D is uncertain. This TCR derives from a woman aged 25 to 39 in good health and CMV-seronegative. Sample: PBMCs. CDR3 DNA: TGTGCCAGCAGTGAAATCATCTCAGGTACCGACCACGAGCAGTACTTC. This gives the protein CASSEIISGTDHEQYF.